This T cell receptor (beta chain) was observed in a study of control samples from healthy donors and cancer patients. This table comes from immunoSEQ multiplex PCR, and its TCRdb copy is limited to in-frame clones, with some not included. The table includes more than 75,000 clones, 65% to 85% detected once. The sample comprised PBMCs. The clonotype was recovered from a man in his 70s with lung cancer.

CDR3 sequence: CASSIVSGGAAPTDTQYF. CDR3 DNA sequence: TGTGCCAGTAGTATAGTGAGCGGGGGGGCCGCACCCACAGATACGCAGTATTTT. J is TRBJ2-3 and V is TRBV19; 10 bases are shared with TRBD2. J lost 2 bases, V lost 1 base, and 9 bases had no gene match. CDR3 length equals 18 residues. Per the germline V gene, CDR1 is LNHDA and CDR2 is SQIVND (reference sequence).